The T cell receptor beta chain under discussion was sequenced for a study of Graves' ophthalmopathy and Graves' hyperthyroidism. Across the whole study: Researchers obtained peripheral blood at initial diagnosis, before any treatment had begun.

RNA transcripts yielded amplified TCR beta CDR3 regions. RT-PCR with HTBI primers came first, then second-round multiplex PCR. Each CDR3 protein is one row after TCRdb ran MiXCR on the multiplex PCR reads. Among 260,000 or so distinct CDR3 sequences listed, approximately 42% were seen once. This CDR3 spans 12 amino acids. V was pared by 7 bases and J by 3 bases, with 9 bases between. The sequence came from an adult man with Graves' ophthalmopathy. The chain employs TRBV12-3 or TRBV12-4 and TRBJ1-1; tentative D call: TRBD1 (6 bases). Sequencing input: peripheral blood. CDR3 region: CASNHRDTEAFF. The DNA for the CDR3 is TGTGCCAGCAACCACAGGGACACTGAAGCTTTCTTT.